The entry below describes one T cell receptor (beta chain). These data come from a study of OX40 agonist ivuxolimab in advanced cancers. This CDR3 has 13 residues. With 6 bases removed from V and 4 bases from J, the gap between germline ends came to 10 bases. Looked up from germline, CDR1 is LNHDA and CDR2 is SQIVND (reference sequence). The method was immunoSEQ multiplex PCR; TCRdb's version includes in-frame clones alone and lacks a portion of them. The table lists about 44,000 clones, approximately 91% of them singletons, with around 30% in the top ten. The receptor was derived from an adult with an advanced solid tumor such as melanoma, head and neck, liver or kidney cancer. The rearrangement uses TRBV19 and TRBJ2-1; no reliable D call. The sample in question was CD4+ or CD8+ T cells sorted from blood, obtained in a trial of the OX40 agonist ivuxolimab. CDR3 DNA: TGTGCCAGTAGCCCGCGGAGTTACAATGAGCAGTTCTTC. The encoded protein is CASSPRSYNEQFF.